The clone carrying this T cell receptor (beta chain) appeared a few times. The record originates from a study of blood T cell repertoires in COVID-19. Across the whole study: Italy, Spain and the United States were the sources of the convalescent and acute COVID-19 samples.

CDR3 length equals 12 residues. With 4 bases removed from V and 11 bases from J, the gap between germline ends came to 14 bases. Germline CDR1 and CDR2: SGHNT and YENEEA. Authors' methods: Amplification of reference gene primers was used by the study to estimate nucleated cell counts. Clones were read by immunoSEQ multiplex PCR, and TCRdb kept only the in-frame ones, dropping some. That table is the source of V, J and clone size, and D and trimming were worked out from the DNA. The sample has some 500,000 clones, around nine tenths seen once. Participant-reported clinical history was the basis for cohort assignment.

This receptor was identified in a woman in her forties who had recovered from COVID-19. Sequencing was done on a sample of PBMCs or T cells enriched from blood (not recorded which). This chain links TRBV11-3 with TRBJ1-1; a weak D match, TRBD1 (5 bases). CDR3 sequence reads: CASSSNGGEAFF. CDR3 DNA: TGTGCCAGCAGCTCAAACGGGGGTGAGGCTTTCTTT.